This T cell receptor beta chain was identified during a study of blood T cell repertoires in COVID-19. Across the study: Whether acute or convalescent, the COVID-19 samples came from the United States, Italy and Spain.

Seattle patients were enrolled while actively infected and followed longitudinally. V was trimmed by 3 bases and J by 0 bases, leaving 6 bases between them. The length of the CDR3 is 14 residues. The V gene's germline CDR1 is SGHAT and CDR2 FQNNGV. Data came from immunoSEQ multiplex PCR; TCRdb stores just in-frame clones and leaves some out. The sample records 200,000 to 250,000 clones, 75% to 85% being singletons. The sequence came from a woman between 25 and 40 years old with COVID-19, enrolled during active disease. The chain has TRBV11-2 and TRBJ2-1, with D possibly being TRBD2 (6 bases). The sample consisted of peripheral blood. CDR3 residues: CASSFGGSYNEQFF. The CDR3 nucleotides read TGTGCCAGCAGCTTCGGGGGCTCCTACAATGAGCAGTTCTTC.